A single sample gave rise to the 2 T cell receptor beta chains below, sequenced in a study of T cell responses to AZD1222 COVID-19 vaccine. TCRdb's copy holds only in-frame clones and misses some; the assay was immunoSEQ multiplex PCR. The sample has over 45,000 clones; approximately 85% are singletons. The sequenced sample was peripheral blood, obtained on day 0 of MenACWY control vaccination. These receptors were taken from an adult in good health.

Only one count was recorded for this clone. The rearrangement links TRBV7-3 to TRBJ2-2, with 16 bases identical to TRBD2. V gave up 4 bases and J gave up 5 bases; unmatched junction bases: 4. The CDR3 is 17 amino acids. Per the germline V gene, CDR1 is SGHTA and CDR2 is FQGTGA. CDR3: CASSSGLAGGHTGELFF. The CDR3 nucleotides read TGTGCCAGCAGCTCGGGACTAGCGGGAGGGCATACCGGGGAGCTGTTTTTT.

V usage is TRBV18 and J usage is TRBJ1-1; D is ambiguous. The CDR3 has 16 residues. V was shortened by 3 bases and J by 4 bases, with 18 bases between the two germline ends. CDR1 is KGHSH and CDR2 is LQKENI in the germline V gene. The CDR3 reads CASSPQSGGVGTEAFF. CDR3 sequence (DNA): TGTGCCAGCTCACCTCAGAGCGGCGGGGTTGGCACTGAAGCTTTCTTT.